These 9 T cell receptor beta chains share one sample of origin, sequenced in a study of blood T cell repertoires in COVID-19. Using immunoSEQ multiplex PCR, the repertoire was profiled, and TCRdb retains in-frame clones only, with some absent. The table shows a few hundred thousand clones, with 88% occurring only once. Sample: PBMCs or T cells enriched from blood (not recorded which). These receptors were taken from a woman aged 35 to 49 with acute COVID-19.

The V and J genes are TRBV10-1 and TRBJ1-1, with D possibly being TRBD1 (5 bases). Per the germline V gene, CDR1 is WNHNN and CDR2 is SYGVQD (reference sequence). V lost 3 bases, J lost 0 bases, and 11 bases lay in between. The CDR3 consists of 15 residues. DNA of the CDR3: TGCGCCAGCAGTGAAGGGGTAGCCCTGAACACTGAAGCTTTCTTT. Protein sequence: CASSEGVALNTEAFF.

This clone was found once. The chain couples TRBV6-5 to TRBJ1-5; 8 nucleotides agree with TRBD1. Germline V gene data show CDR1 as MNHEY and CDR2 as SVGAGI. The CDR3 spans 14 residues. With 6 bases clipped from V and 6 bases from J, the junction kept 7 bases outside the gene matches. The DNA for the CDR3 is TGTGCCAGCAGCCCAGGGGGCCGACGTCAGCCCCAGCATTTT. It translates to CASSPGGRRQPQHF.

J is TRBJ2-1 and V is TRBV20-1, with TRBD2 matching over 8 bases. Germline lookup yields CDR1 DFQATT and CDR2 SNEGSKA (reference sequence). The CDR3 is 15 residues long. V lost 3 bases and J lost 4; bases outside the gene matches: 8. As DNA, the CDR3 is TGCAGTGCTAGTCCTCGGGGGGGCGTGTACAATGAGCAGTTCTTC. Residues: CSASPRGGVYNEQFF.

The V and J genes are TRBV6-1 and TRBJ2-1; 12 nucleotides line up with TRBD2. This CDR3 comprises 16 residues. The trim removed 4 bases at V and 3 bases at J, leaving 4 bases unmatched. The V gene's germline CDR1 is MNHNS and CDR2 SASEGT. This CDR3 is CASSAPGLAGYNEQFF. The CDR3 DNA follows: TGTGCCAGCAGTGCCCCGGGACTAGCGGGCTACAATGAGCAGTTCTTC.

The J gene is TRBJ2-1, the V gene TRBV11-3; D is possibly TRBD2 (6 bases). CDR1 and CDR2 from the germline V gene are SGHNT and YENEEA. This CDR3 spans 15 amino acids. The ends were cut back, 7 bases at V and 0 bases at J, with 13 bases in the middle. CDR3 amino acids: CASKAGGLSYNEQFF. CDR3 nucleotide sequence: TGTGCCAGCAAAGCGGGCGGACTCTCCTACAATGAGCAGTTCTTC.

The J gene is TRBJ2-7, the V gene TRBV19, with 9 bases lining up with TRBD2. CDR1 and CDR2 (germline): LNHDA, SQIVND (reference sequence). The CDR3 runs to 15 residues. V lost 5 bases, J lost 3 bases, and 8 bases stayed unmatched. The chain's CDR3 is CASSASGTSFYEQYF. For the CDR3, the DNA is TGTGCCAGTAGTGCCTCCGGGACTAGCTTCTACGAGCAGTACTTC.

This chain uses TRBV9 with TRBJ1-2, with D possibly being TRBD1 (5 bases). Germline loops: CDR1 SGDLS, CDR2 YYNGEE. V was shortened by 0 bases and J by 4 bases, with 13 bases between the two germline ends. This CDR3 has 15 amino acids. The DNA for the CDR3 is TGTGCCAGCAGCGTAGCCGGGACTGGACCCTATGGCTACACCTTC. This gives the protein CASSVAGTGPYGYTF.

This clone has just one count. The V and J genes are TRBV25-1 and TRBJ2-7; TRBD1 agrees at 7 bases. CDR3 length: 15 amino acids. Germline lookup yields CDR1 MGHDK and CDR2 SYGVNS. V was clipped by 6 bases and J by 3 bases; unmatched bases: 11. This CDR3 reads CASRSRGQGIYEQYF. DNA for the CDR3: TGTGCCAGCAGATCTAGGGGGCAGGGGATCTACGAGCAGTACTTC.

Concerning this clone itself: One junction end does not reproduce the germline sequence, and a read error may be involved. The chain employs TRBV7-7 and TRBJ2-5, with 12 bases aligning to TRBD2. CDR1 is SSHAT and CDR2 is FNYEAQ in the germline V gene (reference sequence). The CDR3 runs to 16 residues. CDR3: CASSSGLAGSQETQYF. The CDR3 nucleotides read TGTGCTAGCAGCTCTGGACTAGCGGGAAGCCAAGAGACCCAGTACTTC.